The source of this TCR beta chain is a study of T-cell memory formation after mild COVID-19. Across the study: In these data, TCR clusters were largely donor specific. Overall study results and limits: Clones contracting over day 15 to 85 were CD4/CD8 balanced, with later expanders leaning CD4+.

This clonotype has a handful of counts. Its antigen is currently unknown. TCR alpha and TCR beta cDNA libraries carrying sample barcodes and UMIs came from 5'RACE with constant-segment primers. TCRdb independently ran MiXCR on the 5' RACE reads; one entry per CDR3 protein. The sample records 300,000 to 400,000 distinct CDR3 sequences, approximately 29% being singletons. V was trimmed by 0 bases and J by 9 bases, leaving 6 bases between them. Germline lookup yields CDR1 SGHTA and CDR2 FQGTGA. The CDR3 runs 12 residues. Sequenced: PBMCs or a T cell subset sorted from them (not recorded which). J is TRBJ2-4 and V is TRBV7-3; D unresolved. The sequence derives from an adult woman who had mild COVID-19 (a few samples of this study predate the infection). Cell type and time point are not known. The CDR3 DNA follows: TGTGCCAGCAGCTTAACCCCCAGCATTCAGTACTTC. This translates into CASSLTPSIQYF. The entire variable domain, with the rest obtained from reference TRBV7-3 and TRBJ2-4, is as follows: GAGVSQTPSNKVTEKGKYVELRCDPISGHTALYWYRQSLGQGPEFLIYFQGTGAADDSGLPNDRFFAVRPEGSVSTLKIQRTERGDSAVYLCASSLTPSIQYFGAGTRLSVL.